The present T cell receptor (beta chain) was sequenced within a study of Graves' ophthalmopathy and Graves' hyperthyroidism. Study as a whole: Before any treatment was given, at initial diagnosis, peripheral blood was collected.

The CDR3 runs 14 residues. Trimming cost V 1 base and J 4 bases, with 8 bases left between them. Germline V CDR1 and CDR2: SGHVS, FNYEAQ. RNA transcripts served as template for amplifying TCR beta CDR3 sequences. An initial RT-PCR round employing HTBI primers preceded a second-round multiplex PCR. TCRdb reprocessed the multiplex PCR reads via MiXCR and lists one record per CDR3 protein. The sample includes 400,000 or so distinct CDR3 sequences, 15% to 17% of them seen just once. Uncontrolled infections, pregnancy, lactation or other autoimmune diseases led to patient exclusion. The V gene is TRBV7-6, the J gene TRBJ1-5; no definite D call. Sequenced: peripheral blood. The sequence came from a woman aged 18-29 years with stable Graves' hyperthyroidism. DNA of the CDR3: TGTGCCAGCAGCTTAGTCAGGTCGAATCAGCCCCAGCATTTT. Translating it yields CASSLVRSNQPQHF.